These 21 T cell receptor beta chains were all obtained from the same sample, sequenced in a study of blood T cells in healthy people across ages. Primed by a sample-barcoded 5' primer and a J-beta primer mix, a second PCR proceeded for roughly 7 to 11 cycles. TCRdb re-analysed the 5' RACE reads in MiXCR, keeping a single row per CDR3 protein. The profile covers over 1,300,000 distinct CDR3 sequences, with around 59% appearing a single time and roughly 7% taken by the ten largest. The sequencing sample was made of blood. These TCRs come from a man aged 18 to 30 in good health.

Note on this clonotype: With a much larger clone just one base away, this may be a read error. The chain is built from TRBV20-1 and TRBJ2-3; TRBD2 aligns across 11 bases. Trimming took 5 bases from V and 0 from J; bases not matched to a gene: 13. In germline, CDR1 is DFQATT, CDR2 SNEGSKA (reference sequence). The CDR3 totals 18 residues. CDR3 amino acids: CSARTSGWLGGSTDTQYF. CDR3 in DNA: TGCAGTGCTCGGACTAGCGGGTGGTTAGGTGGTAGCACAGATACGCAGTATTTT.

The chain recombines TRBV4-1 with TRBJ2-1; 12 nucleotides agree with TRBD2. The J call may be in error: the DNA end matches TRBJ2-7 better. This CDR3 contains 22 residues. The V gene's germline CDR1 is MGHRA and CDR2 YSYEKL. CDR3 residues: CASSQVRGPSGRAVNLYNEQYF. The CDR3 DNA reads TGCGCCAGCAGCCAAGTAAGGGGACCTAGCGGGAGGGCCGTCAACCTCTACAATGAGCAGTACTTC.

In this sample, this clonotype turned up once. The chain joins TRBV6-1 to TRBJ2-3, with D perhaps being TRBD1 or TRBD2 (5 bases each). V was shortened by 3 bases and J by 1 base, with 11 bases between the two germline ends. The CDR3 is 15 residues long. The germline V gene encodes CDR1 MNHNS and CDR2 SASEGT. This chain's CDR3 is CASSDWQGGTDTQYF. The CDR3 nucleotides are TGTGCCAGCAGTGATTGGCAGGGAGGCACAGATACGCAGTATTTT.

V usage is TRBV4-3 and J usage is TRBJ2-5; D may be TRBD2 (7 bases). Germline CDR1 is LGHNA and CDR2 is YSLEER. Between the trimmed V and J ends, which lost 1 base and 4 bases, there was a span of 16 bases. The CDR3 consists of 16 residues. The CDR3 here is CASSQGEGGMGETQYF. The CDR3 DNA reads TGCGCCAGCAGCCAAGGGGAGGGGGGAATGGGAGAGACCCAGTACTTC.

This rearrangement joins TRBV6-6 to TRBJ1-2; TRBD1 might be the D (5 bases). From germline, CDR1 is MNHNY and CDR2 SVGAGI (reference sequence). This CDR3 contains 16 residues. The V gene lost 0 bases and the J gene lost 8 bases, with 19 bases spanning the gap. The CDR3 region is CASSYSMLRGIGGYTF. Written as DNA, the CDR3 is TGTGCCAGCAGTTACTCGATGCTACGGGGCATAGGGGGCTACACCTTC.

This chain joins TRBV9 and TRBJ1-2; a weak D match, TRBD1 (6 bases). V lost 0 bases and J 3 bases, leaving 24 bases between the germline ends. Germline V gives CDR1 SGDLS, CDR2 YYNGEE. CDR3 length: 19 amino acids. The CDR3 protein is CASSVEGHELGRPDYGYTF. The CDR3 DNA is TGTGCCAGCAGCGTAGAGGGACATGAGTTGGGTCGCCCGGACTATGGCTACACCTTC.

This clonotype was picked up a small number of times. The genes are TRBV4-1 and TRBJ2-5; 11 bases are shared with TRBD1. The CDR3 contains 16 residues. The trim removed 0 bases at V and 5 bases at J, leaving 5 bases unmatched. Per germline, CDR1 MGHRA and CDR2 YSYEKL. CDR3: CASSQEGTGGIETQYF. The CDR3 DNA follows: TGCGCCAGCAGCCAAGAAGGGACAGGGGGGATTGAGACCCAGTACTTC.

This clonotype was detected once. J is TRBJ2-1 and V is TRBV7-9, with 9 bases aligning to TRBD2. The CDR3 length is 15 residues. Looked up from germline, CDR1 is SEHNR and CDR2 is FQNEAQ (reference sequence). Unmatched junction bases numbered 7, after V lost 6 bases and J lost 4 bases. The CDR3 DNA reads TGTGCCAGCAGTCCTAGCGGGGTTTCATACAATGAGCAGTTCTTC. This sequence encodes CASSPSGVSYNEQFF.

The chain recombines TRBV29-1 with TRBJ2-1; TRBD1 is a possible D gene (5 bases). Trimming cost V 1 base and J 8 bases, with 18 bases left between them. Germline CDR1 reads SQVTM; CDR2 reads ANQGSEA. The CDR3 length is 15 residues. The chain's CDR3 is CSVEGLAGWVYEQFF. CDR3 nucleotides: TGCAGCGTTGAAGGTTTGGCAGGGTGGGTCTATGAGCAGTTCTTC.

This clonotype was counted ten times or more. This rearrangement joins TRBV20-1 to TRBJ2-7; 10 bases are a match to TRBD1. Germline CDR1 and CDR2: DFQATT and SNEGSKA (reference sequence). With 3 bases clipped from V and 3 bases from J, the junction kept 8 bases outside the gene matches. The CDR3 contains 15 residues. CDR3 in amino acids: CSASKSGTGDYEQYF. The CDR3 nucleotides read TGCAGTGCTAGTAAATCCGGGACAGGGGACTACGAGCAGTACTTC.

This chain uses TRBV7-8 with TRBJ2-7, with a weak D call TRBD1 (5 bases). The V gene's germline CDR1 is SGHVS and CDR2 FQNEAQ. The CDR3 is 11 residues long. V lost 2 bases and J lost 12, with 11 bases in between. The CDR3 sequence is CASSLFDRSYF. The CDR3 DNA reads as TGTGCCAGCAGCTTATTCGACAGATCGTACTTC. The entire variable domain, with the rest obtained from reference TRBV7-8 and TRBJ2-7, is as follows: GAGVSQSPRYKVAKRGQDVALRCDPISGHVSLFWYQQALGQGPEFLTYFQNEAQLDKSGLPSDRFFAERPEGSVSTLKIQRTQQEDSAVYLCASSLFDRSYFGPGTRLTVT.

The chain carries TRBV4-1 and TRBJ2-5; TRBD2 matches at 7 bases. The last part of the DNA fits TRBJ2-7 better; the J call may be wrong. This CDR3 is 15 amino acids long. Germline CDR1 is MGHRA and CDR2 is YSYEKL. The CDR3 bases are TGCGCCAGCAGCCAAGAGCCAGCGGGGATCTACGAGCAGTACTTC. Protein sequence: CASSQEPAGIYEQYF.

The chain recombines TRBV7-2 with TRBJ1-1; D might be TRBD1 (6 bases). This CDR3 has 13 amino acids. Germline V CDR1 and CDR2: SGHTA, FQGNSA. Trimming took off 6 bases at V and 8 bases at J, with 16 bases between the two ends. In nucleotides, the CDR3 is TGTGCCAGCAGTTCCCATGGGGGGGCGGAAGCTTTCTTT. This gives the protein CASSSHGGAEAFF. The variable domain in full, completed from reference TRBV7-2 and TRBJ1-1, reads GAGVSQSPSNKVTEKGKDVELRCDPISGHTALYWYRQSLGQGLEFLIYFQGNSAPDKSGLPSDRFSAERTGGSVSTLTIQRTQQEDSAVYLCASSSHGGAEAFFGQGTRLTVV.

This rearrangement joins TRBV7-8 to TRBJ2-3; D is possibly TRBD2 (6 bases). Trimming removed 2 bases from V and 1 base from J, with 7 bases in between. The CDR3 consists of 14 residues. Germline V lookup: CDR1 SGHVS, CDR2 FQNEAQ. The CDR3 protein is CASSLPSGTDTQYF. The CDR3, as DNA: TGTGCCAGCAGCTTACCTAGCGGCACAGATACGCAGTATTTT.

This clonotype was seen repeatedly, ten times or more. The chain links TRBV24-1 to TRBJ2-2; no definite D call. Germline V gene sequence: CDR1 KGHDR, CDR2 SFDVKD. This CDR3 contains 16 residues. Trimming shortened V by 3 bases and J by 2 bases, and 12 bases separated the two germline ends. Here the CDR3 DNA reads TGTGCCACCAGTGATCTAGACACCTTTAACACCGGGGAGCTGTTTTTT. Translation: CATSDLDTFNTGELFF.

DNA for the CDR3: TGTGCCAGCAGTTTCGGACAGGCACTCTACGAGCAGTACTTC. This encodes CASSFGQALYEQYF. The chain links TRBV6-5 to TRBJ2-4, with 7 bases identical to TRBD1. The J call may be faulty, since TRBJ2-7 better matches the DNA end. The germline gives CDR1 MNHEY, CDR2 SVGAGI. The CDR3 spans 14 residues.

This chain joins TRBV13 and TRBJ1-1; D gene ambiguous. Germline V gene sequence: CDR1 PRHDT, CDR2 FYEKMQ (reference sequence). This CDR3 spans 12 amino acids. Trimming cost V 5 bases and J 8 bases, with 12 bases left between them. Here the CDR3 reads CASSPGSSEAFF. The CDR3 bases are TGTGCCAGCAGCCCGGGGTCCTCCGAAGCTTTCTTT.

Ten or more counts support this clonotype. This chain connects TRBV27 to TRBJ2-7; a weak D match, TRBD2 (6 bases). Trimming pared 0 bases from V and 6 bases from J, leaving 9 bases between. The CDR3 spans 13 residues. The V gene's germline CDR1 is MNHEY and CDR2 SMNVEV (reference sequence). DNA of the CDR3: TGTGCCAGCAGTTTATCGGGAGGAGGCGAGCAGTACTTC. Encoded protein: CASSLSGGGEQYF.

The V call is TRBV15, the J call TRBJ2-7, with D possibly matching TRBD1 (6 bases). In germline, CDR1 is LNHNV, CDR2 YYDKDF (reference sequence). The CDR3 spans 14 residues. V was clipped by 4 bases and J by 3 bases, with 13 bases between them. The CDR3 loop is CATSTGTQNYEQYF. The CDR3 DNA reads TGTGCCACCAGCACCGGGACACAAAACTACGAGCAGTACTTC.

The gene calls are TRBV6-2 or TRBV6-3 and TRBJ2-7; the D is unclear. This CDR3 contains 12 residues. V dropped 1 base and J dropped 3 bases, with 4 bases sitting between them. Germline CDR1 and CDR2: MNHEY and SVGEGT. The DNA of the CDR3 is TGTGCCAGCAGTTACTTAGTCTACGAGCAGTACTTC. Amino acids: CASSYLVYEQYF.

V and J are TRBV6-4 and TRBJ1-2; no reliable D call. The CDR3 contains 16 residues. The germline gives CDR1 MRHNA, CDR2 SNTAGT. V was shortened by 1 base and J by 5 bases, with 17 bases between the two germline ends. This chain's CDR3 is CASSDLPTKGPYGYTF. In nucleotides, the CDR3 is TGTGCCAGCAGTGACTTACCCACAAAAGGGCCATATGGCTACACCTTC.